The T cell receptor (beta chain) described here comes from a study of blood T cell repertoires in COVID-19. Overall study context: Samples taken during acute and convalescent COVID-19 were collected in the United States, Italy and Spain. Sample material is recorded as cDNA or gDNA derived from T cells, B-cell-depleted T cells, or PBMCs.

The CDR3 is 14 amino acids. Germline V lookup: CDR1 LNHDA, CDR2 SQIVND (reference sequence). The J segment lost 9 bases and the V segment lost 3 bases, leaving 8 bases of the junction unmatched. Per the original methods: Cell counts per sample came from amplifying reference gene primers. Assay used: immunoSEQ multiplex PCR; TCRdb lists only in-frame clones, some missing. V, J and clone size were drawn from that table, and D and trimming were deduced from the DNA. Of 120,000 to 150,000 clones listed, 80% are singletons. This receptor was taken from a man in his sixties with active or convalescent COVID-19. The source material was peripheral blood. V usage is TRBV19 and J usage is TRBJ2-7; TRBD1 aligns across 10 bases. The DNA of the CDR3 is TGTGCCAGTAGTATCGGGACAGGGGTTCTTGGGCAGTACTTC. Its protein is CASSIGTGVLGQYF.